The 28 T cell receptor beta chains reported below all come from one sample, sequenced in a study of blood T cell repertoires in COVID-19 (dated by TCRdb to 2020 to 2022). Libraries came from the immunoSEQ multiplex PCR assay. Entries here come from immuneACCESS through TCRdb and include only in-frame sequences with V and J called. Some clones fail to appear in such tables; in the studies checked, an unresolved V gene covers under half of the shortfall, and the cause of the remainder is unknown. This sample lists 200,000 to 250,000 clones; roughly 80% were detected once. Around 4.6% of the sample rests with the top ten. The specimen sequenced was PBMCs or T cells enriched from blood (not recorded which). Every receptor here comes from a woman aged 45-60 years who had been exposed to COVID-19.

This clone was seen a few times. The rearrangement links TRBV24-1 to TRBJ2-3; D is uncertain. From germline, CDR1 is KGHDR and CDR2 SFDVKD. The CDR3 is 15 amino acids. V was cut by 3 bases and J by 0 bases, with 9 bases left in between. CDR3: CATSDAATSTDTQYF. CDR3 DNA sequence: TGTGCCACCAGTGATGCTGCGACAAGCACAGATACGCAGTATTTT.

This chain joins TRBV19 and TRBJ1-6; no definite D call. CDR1 and CDR2 (germline): LNHDA, SQIVND (reference sequence). This CDR3 spans 15 amino acids. Between the trimmed V and J ends, which lost 5 bases and 6 bases, there was a span of 14 bases. CDR3 protein: CASSVRSRSNSPLHF. The CDR3 DNA is TGTGCCAGTAGTGTTAGGAGTCGGTCTAATTCACCCCTCCACTTT.

The chain recombines TRBV11-1 with TRBJ2-2; no reliable D call. Trimming stripped 5 bases from V and 6 bases from J, with 10 bases between. Germline CDR1 and CDR2: SGHAT and FQDESV (reference sequence). The CDR3 runs to 13 residues. CDR3 bases: TGTGCCAGCAGCCCCAGAATGGCCGGGGAGCTGTTTTTT. Encoded protein: CASSPRMAGELFF.

V is TRBV5-6 and J is TRBJ2-2; 7 nucleotides agree with TRBD1. Per the germline V gene, CDR1 is SGHDT and CDR2 is YYEEEE. V shed 7 bases, J shed 3 bases, and the junction held 3 bases outside the gene matches. This CDR3 is 13 amino acids long. This CDR3 is CASSGQYTGELFF. The CDR3, as DNA: TGTGCCAGCTCGGGACAGTACACCGGGGAGCTGTTTTTT.

In its sample, this clone was seen a few times. The chain carries TRBV27 and TRBJ1-6; D is ambiguous. Trimming removed 5 bases at V and 7 bases at J, with 15 bases between. The CDR3 has 15 amino acids. The germline gives CDR1 MNHEY, CDR2 SMNVEV (reference sequence). CDR3 sequence reads: CASSLLTNNNSPLHF. For the CDR3, the DNA is TGTGCCAGCAGTCTGTTAACCAACAACAATTCACCCCTCCACTTT.

V gene TRBV12-3 or TRBV12-4 combines with J gene TRBJ2-7; the D is unclear. The germline V and J ends were trimmed by 5 bases and 4 bases, with 6 bases remaining between them. The CDR3 sequence is 11 residues long. The CDR3 sequence: CASSIGYEQYF. The CDR3, as DNA: TGTGCCAGCAGTATCGGGTACGAGCAGTACTTC.

This rearrangement joins TRBV12-3 or TRBV12-4 to TRBJ1-6; unclear D gene. The CDR3 covers 12 residues. V dropped 8 bases and J dropped 11 bases, with 13 bases sitting between them. In DNA, the CDR3 is TGTGCCAGCGGCCCTTGGGGAGCACCCCTCCACTTT. It specifies CASGPWGAPLHF.

V and J are TRBV4-3 and TRBJ1-2; D uncertain. The V and J ends lost 1 base and 4 bases respectively, with 13 bases between them. Germline CDR1 reads LGHNA; CDR2 reads YSLEER. The length of the CDR3 is 15 residues. This CDR3 is CASSQVYGLVYGYTF. DNA of the CDR3: TGCGCCAGCAGCCAAGTCTACGGACTAGTCTATGGCTACACCTTC.

The chain is built from TRBV3-1 (or the pseudogene TRBV3-2) and TRBJ1-2; a weak D match, TRBD1 (6 bases). Germline CDR1 and CDR2: LGHDT and YNNKEL (reference sequence). V lost 4 bases, J lost 1 base, and 7 bases lay in between. The CDR3 contains 13 residues. The CDR3 DNA sequence: TGTGCCAGCAGCCCACAGGGTAACTATGGCTACACCTTC. This gives the protein CASSPQGNYGYTF.

This clone came up a few times. The rearrangement uses TRBV10-3 and TRBJ1-1; D is undetermined. CDR1 and CDR2 from the germline V gene are ENHRY and SYGVKD. Trimming removed 8 bases from V and 7 bases from J, with 17 bases in between. The CDR3 loop spans 13 amino acids. DNA of the CDR3: TGTGCCATCGGTCCTAAGAGAGAGGTTGAAGCTTTCTTT. Protein sequence: CAIGPKREVEAFF.

CDR3 loop: CASSEVGEQFF. Written as DNA, the CDR3 is TGTGCCAGCAGTGAGGTTGGCGAGCAGTTCTTC. The chain recombines TRBV2 with TRBJ2-1; D not certain. The CDR3 is 11 residues long. The V end was cut by 3 bases, the J end by 10 bases, with 7 bases between. The germline V gene has CDR1 SNHLY and CDR2 FYNNEI. Combining the CDR3 with reference TRBV2 and TRBJ2-1 gives the whole variable domain EPEVTQTPSHQVTQMGQEVILRCVPISNHLYFYWYRQILGQKVEFLVSFYNNEISEKSEIFDDQFSVERPDGSNFTLKIRSTKLEDSAMYFCASSEVGEQFFGPGTRLTVL.

This sequence joins TRBV6-5 and TRBJ2-7, with 9 bases that match TRBD1. The V segment lost 7 bases and the J segment 5 bases; nucleotides outside the gene matches: 9. The CDR3 totals 14 residues. CDR1 is MNHEY, CDR2 SVGAGI, per germline. CDR3 nucleotides: TGTGCCAGCAAAGACCCGGGACAGGGAGACGAGCAGTACTTC. This translates into CASKDPGQGDEQYF.

This chain uses TRBV5-6 with TRBJ1-2, with D perhaps TRBD1 (6 bases). The CDR3 is made up of 15 amino acids. V was cut by 0 bases and J by 5 bases, with 14 bases left in between. Germline values: CDR1 SGHDT, CDR2 YYEEEE. The CDR3 region is CASSLDRVGKYGYTF. The DNA for the CDR3 is TGTGCCAGCAGCTTGGACAGGGTGGGGAAATATGGCTACACCTTC.

V gene TRBV30 combines with J gene TRBJ2-7; maybe TRBD1 (5 bases). The CDR3 totals 15 residues. The germline CDR1 and CDR2 sequences are GTSNPN and SVGIG (reference sequence). V lost 0 bases and J 2 bases, leaving 14 bases between the germline ends. CDR3 coding DNA: TGTGCCTGGAGTGTGGGGCGGATGATAACCTACGAGCAGTACTTC. Its translation: CAWSVGRMITYEQYF.

In its sample, this clone was seen once. The chain uses TRBV11-2 and TRBJ1-1; D unclear. This CDR3 is built from 15 residues. V lost 5 bases and J 1 base, leaving 14 bases between the germline ends. The V gene's germline CDR1 is SGHAT and CDR2 FQNNGV. The CDR3 loop reads CASSPGFGGNTEAFF. The CDR3 nucleotides are TGTGCCAGCAGCCCAGGTTTTGGTGGGAACACTGAAGCTTTCTTT. Full variable domain (outside the CDR3, taken from reference TRBV11-2 and TRBJ1-1): EAGVAQSPRYKIIEKRQSVAFWCNPISGHATLYWYQQILGQGPKLLIQFQNNGVVDDSQLPKDRFSAERLKGVDSTLKIQPAKLEDSAVYLCASSPGFGGNTEAFFGQGTRLTVV.

V and J are TRBV5-6 and TRBJ1-2, with 8 positions matching TRBD1. Germline lookup yields CDR1 SGHDT and CDR2 YYEEEE. V shed 5 bases, J shed 8 bases, and the junction held 17 bases outside the gene matches. CDR3 length equals 16 residues. The CDR3 is CASSFGLTGASGGYTF. CDR3 DNA sequence: TGTGCCAGCAGTTTCGGGCTGACAGGGGCCTCGGGGGGCTACACCTTC.

The CDR3 spells CASSLRAGQPQHF. CDR3 bases: TGTGCCAGCAGCTTGAGGGCAGGTCAGCCCCAGCATTTT. The chain combines TRBV7-2 with TRBJ1-5, with no clear D. The CDR3 runs 13 residues. Trimming cost V 3 bases and J 6 bases, with 9 bases left between them. Germline V gives CDR1 SGHTA, CDR2 FQGNSA.

The chain couples TRBV28 to TRBJ1-4; 8 nucleotides align to TRBD1. CDR3 size: 14 residues. Losses at the gene ends were 3 bases for V and 10 bases for J; bases not matched to a gene: 7. Looked up from germline, CDR1 is MDHEN and CDR2 is SYDVKM. CDR3 residues: CASSFYQGAGKLFF. In nucleotides, the CDR3 is TGTGCCAGCAGTTTCTACCAGGGGGCAGGAAAACTGTTTTTT.

The chain links TRBV4-1 to TRBJ1-1; TRBD1 agrees at 7 bases. CDR1 is MGHRA and CDR2 is YSYEKL in the germline V gene. Trimming took 4 bases from V and 4 from J; bases not matched to a gene: 3. The length of the CDR3 is 13 residues. CDR3 sequence reads: CASSPQGFTEAFF. The CDR3 bases are TGCGCCAGCAGCCCACAGGGGTTCACTGAAGCTTTCTTT.

A note on this clone: The sample holds other DNA sequences that translate to the same CDR3. This rearrangement joins TRBV11-2 to TRBJ2-7, with no clear D. V lost 4 bases and J lost 3, with 4 bases in between. CDR1 is SGHAT and CDR2 is FQNNGV in the germline V gene. The CDR3 covers 11 residues. The CDR3 sequence: CASSSFYEQYF. DNA for the CDR3: TGTGCCAGCAGCTCCTTCTACGAGCAGTACTTC.

The V gene is TRBV2, the J gene TRBJ2-5; tentative D call: TRBD1 (6 bases). The CDR3 is 14 amino acids. Germline CDR1 is SNHLY and CDR2 is FYNNEI. V shed 1 base and J shed 4 bases, with 10 bases lying between them. The CDR3 nucleotides read TGTGCCAGCAGTGAAGAGGACAGAGGAGAGACCCAGTACTTC. Protein sequence: CASSEEDRGETQYF.

This chain links TRBV29-1 with TRBJ1-2; D unresolved. This CDR3 has 13 amino acids. V was trimmed by 4 bases and J by 4 bases, leaving 13 bases between them. Germline CDR1 SQVTM, CDR2 ANQGSEA. CDR3 bases: TGCAGCGTTGCGGAGGCTTTCTTCTATGGCTACACCTTC. This sequence encodes CSVAEAFFYGYTF.

The chain uses TRBV4-3 and TRBJ2-5; D is undetermined. CDR3 size: 13 residues. Germline V gene data show CDR1 as LGHNA and CDR2 as YSLEER. The V gene lost 0 bases and the J gene lost 4 bases, with 6 bases spanning the gap. As DNA, the CDR3 is TGCGCCAGCAGCCAAGACCTGAGAGAGACCCAGTACTTC. Protein: CASSQDLRETQYF.

The J gene is TRBJ2-1, the V gene TRBV9; 14 bases map to TRBD2. This CDR3 has 17 amino acids. V gave up 0 bases and J gave up 2 bases; unmatched junction bases: 1. Germline assignment: CDR1 SGDLS and CDR2 YYNGEE. CDR3 bases: TGTGCCAGCAGCGTAGGACTAGCGGGGGGGCCCTACAATGAGCAGTTCTTC. Protein product: CASSVGLAGGPYNEQFF. The variable domain in full, completed from reference TRBV9 and TRBJ2-1, reads DSGVTQTPKHLITATGQRVTLRCSPRSGDLSVYWYQQSLDQGLQFLIQYYNGEERAKGNILERFSAQQFPDLHSELNLSSLELGDSALYFCASSVGLAGGPYNEQFFGPGTRLTVL.

The CDR3 reads CASTRGANTEAFF. The CDR3 DNA sequence: TGTGCCAGCACCCGGGGAGCGAACACTGAAGCTTTCTTT. V and J are TRBV3-1 (or the pseudogene TRBV3-2) and TRBJ1-1; D is unclear. Germline loops: CDR1 LGHDT, CDR2 YNNKEL (reference sequence). V was cut by 7 bases and J by 1 base, with 10 bases left in between. The CDR3 totals 13 residues.

The genes are TRBV9 and TRBJ2-7, with unresolved D. Per the germline V gene, CDR1 is SGDLS and CDR2 is YYNGEE. Between the trimmed V and J ends, which lost 0 bases and 2 bases, there was a span of 9 bases. The CDR3 is made up of 14 amino acids. CDR3 loop: CASSVGERPYEQYF. The CDR3 DNA follows: TGTGCCAGCAGCGTAGGTGAGAGGCCCTACGAGCAGTACTTC.

This chain uses TRBV14 with TRBJ2-2; D uncertain. Germline V gene data show CDR1 as SGHDN and CDR2 as FVKESK. Trimming took off 0 bases at V and 8 bases at J, with 10 bases between the two ends. This CDR3 comprises 14 residues. The CDR3 here is CASSQDLATGELFF. The CDR3 bases are TGTGCCAGCAGCCAAGATCTTGCTACTGGGGAGCTGTTTTTT.

The V gene is TRBV4-3, the J gene TRBJ2-2; tentatively, D is TRBD2 (5 bases). In germline, CDR1 is LGHNA, CDR2 YSLEER. The CDR3 is made up of 15 amino acids. Trimming pared 7 bases from V and 7 bases from J, leaving 19 bases between. CDR3 DNA: TGCGCCAGCAAGGTGACGAGGACTTTGATCGGGGAGCTGTTTTTT. This codes for CASKVTRTLIGELFF.